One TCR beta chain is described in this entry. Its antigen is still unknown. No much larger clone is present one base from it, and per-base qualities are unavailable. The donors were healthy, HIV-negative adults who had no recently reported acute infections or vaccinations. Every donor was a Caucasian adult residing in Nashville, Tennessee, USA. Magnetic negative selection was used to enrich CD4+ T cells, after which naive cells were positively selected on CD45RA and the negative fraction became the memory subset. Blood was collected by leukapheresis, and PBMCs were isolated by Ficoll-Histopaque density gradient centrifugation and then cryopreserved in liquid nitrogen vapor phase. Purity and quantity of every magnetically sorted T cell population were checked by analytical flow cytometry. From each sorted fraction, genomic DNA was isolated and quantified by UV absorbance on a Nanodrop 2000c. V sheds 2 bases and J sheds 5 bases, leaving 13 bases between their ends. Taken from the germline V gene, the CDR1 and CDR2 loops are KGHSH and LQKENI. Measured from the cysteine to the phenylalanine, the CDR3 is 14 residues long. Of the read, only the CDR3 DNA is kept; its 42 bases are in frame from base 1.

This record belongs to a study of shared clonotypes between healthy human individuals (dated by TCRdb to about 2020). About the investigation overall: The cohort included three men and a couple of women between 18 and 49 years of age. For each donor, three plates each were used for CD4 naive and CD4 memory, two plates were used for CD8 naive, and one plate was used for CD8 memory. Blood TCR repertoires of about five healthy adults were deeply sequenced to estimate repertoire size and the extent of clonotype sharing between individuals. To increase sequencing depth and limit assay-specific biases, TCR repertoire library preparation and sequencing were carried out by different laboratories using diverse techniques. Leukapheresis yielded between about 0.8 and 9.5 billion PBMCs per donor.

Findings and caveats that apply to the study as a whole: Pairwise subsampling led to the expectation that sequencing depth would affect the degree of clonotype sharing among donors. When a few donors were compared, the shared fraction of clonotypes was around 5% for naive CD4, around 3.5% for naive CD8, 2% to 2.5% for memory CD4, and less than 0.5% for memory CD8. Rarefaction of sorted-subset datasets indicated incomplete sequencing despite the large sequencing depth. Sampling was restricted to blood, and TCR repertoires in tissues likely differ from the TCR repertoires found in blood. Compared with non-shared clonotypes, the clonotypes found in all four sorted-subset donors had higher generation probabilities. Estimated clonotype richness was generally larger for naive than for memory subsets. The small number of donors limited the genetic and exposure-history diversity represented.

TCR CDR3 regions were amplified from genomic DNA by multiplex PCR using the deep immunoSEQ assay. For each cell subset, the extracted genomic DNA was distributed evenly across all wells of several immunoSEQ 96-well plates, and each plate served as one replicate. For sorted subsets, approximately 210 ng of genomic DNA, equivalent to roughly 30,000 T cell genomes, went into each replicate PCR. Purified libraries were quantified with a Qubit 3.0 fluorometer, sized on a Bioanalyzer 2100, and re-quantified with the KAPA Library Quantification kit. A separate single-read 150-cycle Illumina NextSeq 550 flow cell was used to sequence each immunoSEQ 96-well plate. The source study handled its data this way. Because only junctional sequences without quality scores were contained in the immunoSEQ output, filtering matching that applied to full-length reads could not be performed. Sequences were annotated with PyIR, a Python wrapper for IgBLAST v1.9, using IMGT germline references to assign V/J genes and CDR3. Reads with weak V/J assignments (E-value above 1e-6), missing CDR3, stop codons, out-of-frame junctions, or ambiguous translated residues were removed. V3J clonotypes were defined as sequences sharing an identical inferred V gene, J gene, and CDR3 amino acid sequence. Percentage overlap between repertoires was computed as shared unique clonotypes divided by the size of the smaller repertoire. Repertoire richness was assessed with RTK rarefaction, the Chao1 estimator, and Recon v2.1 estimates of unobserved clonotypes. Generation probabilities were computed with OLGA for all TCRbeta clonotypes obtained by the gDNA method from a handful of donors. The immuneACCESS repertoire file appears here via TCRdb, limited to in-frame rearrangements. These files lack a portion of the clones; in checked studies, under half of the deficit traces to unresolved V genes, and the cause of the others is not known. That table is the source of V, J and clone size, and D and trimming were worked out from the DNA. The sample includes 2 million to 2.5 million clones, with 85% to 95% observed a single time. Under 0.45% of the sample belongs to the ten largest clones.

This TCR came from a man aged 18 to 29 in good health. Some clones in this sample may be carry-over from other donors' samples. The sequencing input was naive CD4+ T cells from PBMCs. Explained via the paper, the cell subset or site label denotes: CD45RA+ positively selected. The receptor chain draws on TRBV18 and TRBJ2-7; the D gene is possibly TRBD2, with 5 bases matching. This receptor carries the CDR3 CASSPTPGVNEQYF. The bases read TGTGCCAGCTCACCAACCCCCGGGGTAAACGAGCAGTACTTC. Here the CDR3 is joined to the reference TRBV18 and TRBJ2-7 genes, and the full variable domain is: NAGVMQNPRHLVRRRGQEARLRCSPMKGHSHVYWYRQLPEEGLKFMVYLQKENIIDESGMPKERFSAEFPKEGPSILRIQQVVRGDSAAYFCASSPTPGVNEQYFGPGTRLTVT.